This T cell receptor beta chain was documented in a study of blood T cell repertoires in COVID-19. Study at large: Some COVID-19 samples were acute and others convalescent; all came from the United States, Italy and Spain. The cDNA or gDNA used as material had been derived from T cells, B-cell-depleted T cells, or PBMCs.

J was trimmed by 5 bases and V by 6 bases; bases with no gene match: 11. The CDR3 spans 15 residues. The germline gives CDR1 MNHEY, CDR2 SVGAGI. Methods used by the authors: Estimates of nucleated cell counts were drawn from the amplification of reference gene primers. Generated by immunoSEQ multiplex PCR, the TCRdb table keeps only in-frame clones and is missing some. V and J calls plus clone size are reproduced from that table; the DNA served to infer D and trimming. The data contain approximately 70,000 clones, roughly 88% of them singletons. This chain uses TRBV6-5 with TRBJ2-5; 8 nucleotides align to TRBD1. This TCR derives from a human donor in a cohort sampled during active COVID-19. The sample taken for sequencing was peripheral blood. CDR3 region: CASSRNRGAWETQYF. The CDR3 nucleotides are TGTGCCAGCAGCCGCAACAGGGGGGCGTGGGAGACCCAGTACTTC.